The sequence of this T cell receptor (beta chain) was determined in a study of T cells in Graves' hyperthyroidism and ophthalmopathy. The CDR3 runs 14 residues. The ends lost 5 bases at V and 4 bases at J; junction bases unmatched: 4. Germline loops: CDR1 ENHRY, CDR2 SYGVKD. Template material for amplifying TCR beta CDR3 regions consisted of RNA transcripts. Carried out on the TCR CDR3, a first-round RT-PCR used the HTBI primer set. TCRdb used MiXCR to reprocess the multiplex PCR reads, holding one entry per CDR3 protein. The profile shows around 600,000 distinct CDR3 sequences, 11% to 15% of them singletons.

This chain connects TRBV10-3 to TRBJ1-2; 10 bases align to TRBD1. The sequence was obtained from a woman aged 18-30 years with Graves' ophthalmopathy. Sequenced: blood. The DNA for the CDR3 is TGTGCCATCAGTCCGGGACAGGGGCCCTATGGCTACACCTTC. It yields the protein CAISPGQGPYGYTF.